The 13 T cell receptor beta chains below come from one sample, sequenced in a study of T cells and Merkel cell carcinoma outcomes. Assay: immunoSEQ multiplex PCR; the TCRdb copy retains only in-frame clones and omits some. Of approximately 2,800 clones listed, around 95% are singletons. The sample comprised tumor tissue from Merkel cell carcinoma. The origin of the receptors is a human donor with Merkel cell carcinoma.

This sequence joins TRBV9 and TRBJ2-1; 9 bases line up with TRBD2. The trim removed 0 bases at V and 5 bases at J, leaving 15 bases unmatched. The CDR3 loop spans 19 amino acids. Germline values: CDR1 SGDLS, CDR2 YYNGEE. The CDR3 is CASSVATGVAGVLDNEQFF. CDR3 bases: TGTGCCAGCAGCGTAGCTACTGGGGTAGCGGGAGTCTTGGACAATGAGCAGTTCTTC.

The CDR3 DNA reads TGTGCCAGCAGCGTAGTGGGACAGGGTTCAACAGATACGCAGTATTTT. Amino acid sequence: CASSVVGQGSTDTQYF. The gene calls are TRBV9 and TRBJ2-3; 9 bases are a match to TRBD1. The CDR3 length is 16 residues. V lost 0 bases to trimming and J lost 3 bases; unmatched junction nucleotides: 5. CDR1 SGDLS and CDR2 YYNGEE come from the germline V gene.

The chain couples TRBV9 to TRBJ1-3; D is unclear. V was trimmed by 0 bases and J by 0 bases, leaving 7 bases between them. There are 15 residues in the CDR3. The germline V gene encodes CDR1 SGDLS and CDR2 YYNGEE. The CDR3 loop reads CASSVEGGSGNTIYF. Written as DNA, the CDR3 is TGTGCCAGCAGCGTAGAAGGAGGCTCTGGAAACACCATATATTTT.

The chain recombines TRBV28 with TRBJ1-2, with a possible D match to TRBD1 (6 bases). Germline loops: CDR1 MDHEN, CDR2 SYDVKM. This CDR3 has 16 residues. V gave up 3 bases and J gave up 8 bases, with 22 bases separating them. CDR3 amino acids: CASSFDYTGARGGYTF. CDR3 nucleotide sequence: TGTGCCAGCAGTTTCGATTATACGGGGGCAAGGGGCGGCTACACCTTC.

The chain recombines TRBV11-2 with TRBJ1-3, with 8 bases that match TRBD1. V trimming: 1 base; J trimming: 0 bases; junction bases outside the gene matches: 5. The CDR3 covers 17 residues. Germline lookup yields CDR1 SGHAT and CDR2 FQNNGV. The CDR3 spells CASSLVRDRSSGNTIYF. The CDR3 DNA reads as TGTGCCAGCAGCTTAGTTAGGGACAGGAGCTCTGGAAACACCATATATTTT.

The chain has TRBV18 and TRBJ1-1; D gene uncertain. Germline CDR1 reads KGHSH; CDR2 reads LQKENI. V was shortened by 3 bases and J by 1 base, with 6 bases between the two germline ends. This CDR3 is built from 13 residues. CDR3 protein: CASSPKWNTEAFF. Written as DNA, the CDR3 is TGTGCCAGCTCACCCAAATGGAACACTGAAGCTTTCTTT.

This chain links TRBV18 with TRBJ2-2; 10 bases map to TRBD1. Germline-derived CDR1 and CDR2 are KGHSH and LQKENI. This CDR3 is 15 amino acids long. J lost 5 bases, V lost 3 bases, and 3 bases had no gene match. The CDR3 loop is CASSPGTGATGELFF. DNA of the CDR3: TGTGCCAGCTCACCTGGGACAGGGGCGACCGGGGAGCTGTTTTTT. Filled out from reference TRBV18 and TRBJ2-2, the complete variable domain reads NAGVMQNPRHLVRRRGQEARLRCSPMKGHSHVYWYRQLPEEGLKFMVYLQKENIIDESGMPKERFSAEFPKEGPSILRIQQVVRGDSAAYFCASSPGTGATGELFFGEGSRLTVL.

V and J are TRBV7-8 and TRBJ2-1, with 11 nucleotides matching TRBD2. Germline V gives CDR1 SGHVS, CDR2 FQNEAQ. This CDR3 is 16 amino acids long. V trimming: 5 bases; J trimming: 4 bases; junction bases outside the gene matches: 7. CDR3 nucleotide sequence: TGTGCCAGCAGCCCCTCTAGCGGGAGGTCTTACAATGAGCAGTTCTTC. Its protein product is CASSPSSGRSYNEQFF.

The chain uses TRBV6-4 and TRBJ2-1, with 9 bases matching TRBD1. With V trimmed by 0 bases and J by 6 bases, 6 bases remained unmatched. Per germline, CDR1 MRHNA and CDR2 SNTAGT. The CDR3 has 16 residues. CDR3: CASSDSFTGGLNEQFF. CDR3 nucleotides: TGTGCCAGCAGTGACTCATTTACAGGGGGCCTCAATGAGCAGTTCTTC.

The chain is built from TRBV18 and TRBJ1-1, with 8 nucleotides matching TRBD1. The germline V gene has CDR1 KGHSH and CDR2 LQKENI. V shed 3 bases, J shed 1 base, and the junction held 13 bases outside the gene matches. The CDR3 is made up of 18 amino acids. The CDR3 DNA reads TGTGCCAGCTCACCTACCTTAGGGGACAGGAGAAAGAACACTGAAGCTTTCTTT. The encoded protein is CASSPTLGDRRKNTEAFF.

V gene TRBV11-2 combines with J gene TRBJ2-3, with D tentatively TRBD2 (5 bases). CDR3 size: 13 residues. Germline V gene sequence: CDR1 SGHAT, CDR2 FQNNGV. Trimming pared 5 bases from V and 3 bases from J, leaving 9 bases between. In DNA, the CDR3 is TGTGCCAGCAGCCCTCCGGGGACAGATACGCAGTATTTT. Its translation is CASSPPGTDTQYF.

J is TRBJ1-5 and V is TRBV6-6; D uncertain. The V gene lost 6 bases and the J gene lost 2 bases, with 11 bases spanning the gap. The CDR3 loop spans 14 amino acids. From germline, CDR1 is MNHNY and CDR2 SVGAGI (reference sequence). The chain's CDR3 is CASSFLDGNQPQHF. The CDR3 nucleotides read TGTGCCAGCAGCTTTTTGGACGGCAATCAGCCCCAGCATTTT.

This chain joins TRBV28 and TRBJ2-1; possible D gene TRBD2, 5 bases. CDR1 and CDR2 (germline): MDHEN, SYDVKM. The germline V and J ends were trimmed by 3 bases and 5 bases, with 17 bases remaining between them. The length of the CDR3 is 16 residues. CDR3 sequence (DNA): TGTGCCAGCAGTTTGGTCCAGCCCCGGGGAGACAATGAGCAGTTCTTC. Amino acid sequence: CASSLVQPRGDNEQFF.